This passage covers 29 T cell receptor beta chains from one sample sequenced in a study of regulatory T cells in long-lasting Graves disease. Library construction for TCR beta used iRepertoire HTBI primers and Arm-PCR of CDR3 regions. MiXCR, run by TCRdb on the multiplex PCR reads, gives a single entry per CDR3 protein. The data hold 300,000 to 450,000 distinct CDR3 sequences, with around 15% observed a single time. Regarding time point: newly diagnosed GD, antithyroid drugs for less than 3 months. Following extraction of RNA from PBMCs, that RNA was used to make the TCR library. Sequences were derived from peripheral blood mononuclear cells (PBMCs), sampled at new diagnosis, from a patient treated with antithyroid drugs. Receptors were obtained from a female donor with Graves disease.

This clonotype has at least ten counts. The V gene is TRBV6-1, the J gene TRBJ2-2; possibly TRBD2 for D (7 bases). CDR1 MNHNS and CDR2 SASEGT come from the germline V gene. The CDR3 runs to 15 residues. The V gene lost 5 bases and the J gene lost 5 bases, with 15 bases spanning the gap. The CDR3, as DNA: TGTGCCAGCAGTAAGGCGGGGGCGGGGACCGGGGAGCTGTTTTTT. Encoded protein: CASSKAGAGTGELFF.

This chain links TRBV19 with TRBJ2-5; D is perhaps TRBD2 (7 bases). Germline V lookup: CDR1 LNHDA, CDR2 SQIVND (reference sequence). This CDR3 has 16 amino acids. Deletions cut 3 bases from V and 5 bases from J, with 19 bases between. CDR3 loop: CASSIGQGGGRETQYF. CDR3 DNA sequence: TGTGCCAGTAGTATCGGCCAGGGAGGGGGTCGGGAGACCCAGTACTTC.

The V gene is TRBV9, the J gene TRBJ1-1; D unclear. Germline-derived CDR1 and CDR2 are SGDLS and YYNGEE. V lost 6 bases, J lost 5 bases, and 17 bases lay in between. The length of the CDR3 is 14 residues. CDR3 region: CASTPPTPGTEAFF. The CDR3 coding sequence is TGTGCCAGCACCCCCCCCACCCCGGGTACTGAAGCTTTCTTT.

The sample holds many counts of this clonotype. This chain uses TRBV30 with TRBJ1-2, with 7 bases that match TRBD1. CDR1 and CDR2 from the germline V gene are GTSNPN and SVGIG (reference sequence). The CDR3 has 12 amino acids. The junction had 5 bases not matched to a gene; V was cut back by 2 bases and J by 8 bases. CDR3 bases: TGTGCCTGGAGTCCACTGGGACAGGGCTACACCTTC. This codes for CAWSPLGQGYTF.

This clonotype was recorded at least ten times. V is TRBV12-3 or TRBV12-4 and J is TRBJ2-1; unclear D gene. Trimming removed 7 bases at V and 7 bases at J, with 14 bases between. The CDR3 loop spans 13 amino acids. CDR3 DNA: TGTGCCAGCATGCCAGTGCCACCAAATGAGCAGTTCTTC. Translated, it gives CASMPVPPNEQFF.

This clonotype was picked up many times. V gene TRBV12-3 or TRBV12-4 combines with J gene TRBJ2-7; D is unresolved. V gave up 3 bases and J gave up 2 bases, with 14 bases separating them. CDR3 length equals 15 residues. The CDR3 loop reads CASSFRPLRAYEQYF. For the CDR3, the DNA is TGTGCCAGCAGTTTCCGTCCGTTAAGGGCCTACGAGCAGTACTTC.

This clonotype was found a few times. The J gene is TRBJ1-1, the V gene TRBV7-2; the D is unclear. Between the trimmed V and J ends, which lost 0 bases and 5 bases, there was a span of 10 bases. The CDR3 is made up of 14 amino acids. The V gene's germline CDR1 is SGHTA and CDR2 FQGNSA. CDR3 in DNA: TGTGCCAGCAGCTTAGCGCCAGGTCGGACTGAAGCTTTCTTT. Its protein product is CASSLAPGRTEAFF.

There are many counts of this clonotype. The chain carries TRBV7-2 and TRBJ2-3, with 10 positions matching TRBD1. The J segment lost 3 bases and the V segment lost 4 bases, leaving 7 bases of the junction unmatched. The CDR3 loop spans 16 amino acids. In germline, CDR1 is SGHTA, CDR2 FQGNSA. CDR3 in amino acids: CASSSDGQGDTDTQYF. DNA of the CDR3: TGTGCCAGCAGCTCAGACGGACAGGGGGATACAGATACGCAGTATTTT.

V is TRBV7-2 and J is TRBJ1-2; tentatively, D is TRBD1 (5 bases). The CDR3 is 16 amino acids. Germline loops: CDR1 SGHTA, CDR2 FQGNSA. Between the trimmed V and J ends, which lost 5 bases and 4 bases, there was a span of 20 bases. The DNA of the CDR3 is TGTGCCAGCAGCCTCCTCGGCAGGGACCGAATCTATGGCTACACCTTC. Its translation is CASSLLGRDRIYGYTF.

This clonotype has ten or more counts. This rearrangement joins TRBV10-2 to TRBJ1-3; D unresolved. This CDR3 comprises 14 residues. Trimming stripped 4 bases from V and 4 bases from J, with 11 bases between. Germline CDR1 reads WSHSY; CDR2 reads SAAADI. As DNA, the CDR3 is TGCGCCAGCAGTGCTGGACCCAAGGGAAACACCATATATTTT. Protein: CASSAGPKGNTIYF.

This clonotype occurred many times. The DNA of the CDR3 is TGTGCCATCAGGGACCATAACACCGGGGAGCTGTTTTTT. Protein product: CAIRDHNTGELFF. The chain links TRBV6-1 to TRBJ2-2; either TRBD1 or TRBD2 may supply D (5 bases each). This CDR3 has 13 amino acids. CDR1 MNHNS and CDR2 SASEGT come from the germline V gene. V was trimmed by 10 bases and J by 2 bases, leaving 11 bases between them.

The table lists this clonotype with many counts. The chain is built from TRBV6-1 and TRBJ2-3; 9 nucleotides align to TRBD2. In germline, CDR1 is MNHNS, CDR2 SASEGT. This CDR3 is 11 amino acids long. The junction had 5 bases not matched to a gene; V was cut back by 6 bases and J by 13 bases. The CDR3 sequence: CASRAGGVKYF. The CDR3 DNA is TGTGCCAGCAGGGCGGGGGGGGTCAAGTATTTT.

The rearrangement uses TRBV28 and TRBJ2-3; the match to TRBD2 covers 9 bases. In germline, CDR1 is MDHEN, CDR2 SYDVKM. The V gene end was trimmed by 8 bases and the J gene end by 4 bases; junction bases not matched to a gene: 16. This CDR3 has 17 residues. The CDR3 region is CASSPRVAGVFPDTQYF. CDR3 DNA sequence: TGTGCCAGCTCACCACGAGTAGCGGGAGTTTTTCCAGATACGCAGTATTTT.

This chain links TRBV29-1 with TRBJ2-3; D is undetermined. V shed 7 bases and J shed 0 bases, with 14 bases lying between them. CDR1 is SQVTM and CDR2 is ANQGSEA in the germline V gene. This CDR3 has 14 amino acids. This chain's CDR3 is CSGPDTASTDTQYF. The CDR3 region has the DNA TGCAGCGGCCCTGACACCGCTAGCACAGATACGCAGTATTTT.

This clonotype was counted at least ten times. The V gene is TRBV29-1, the J gene TRBJ2-3; 11 positions match TRBD2. Trimming at V came to 7 bases and at J to 2 bases, leaving 5 bases not matched to a gene. The CDR3 covers 14 residues. CDR1 is SQVTM, CDR2 ANQGSEA, per germline. CDR3 DNA: TGCAGCGAGATAGCGGGAGGGTACACAGATACGCAGTATTTT. Amino acids: CSEIAGGYTDTQYF.

In this sample, this clonotype turned up a few times. The chain is built from TRBV29-1 and TRBJ2-2; D is unclear. CDR3 size: 12 residues. Trimming left V 2 bases short and J 6 bases short, with 7 bases between. The germline V gene has CDR1 SQVTM and CDR2 ANQGSEA. CDR3 residues: CSVEQWAGELFF. The CDR3 bases are TGCAGCGTTGAACAGTGGGCCGGGGAGCTGTTTTTT.

This clonotype was seen ten or more times. V is TRBV24-1 and J is TRBJ2-2, with D uncertain. CDR3 length: 12 residues. CDR1 and CDR2 (germline): KGHDR, SFDVKD. The germline V and J ends were trimmed by 4 bases and 2 bases, with 1 base remaining between them. As DNA, the CDR3 is TGTGCCACCAGTGAAAACACCGGGGAGCTGTTTTTT. The encoded protein is CATSENTGELFF.

This clonotype has at least ten counts. The chain's CDR3 is CSVPGQGRGAEAFF. In nucleotides, the CDR3 is TGCAGCGTTCCGGGACAGGGGCGAGGAGCTGAAGCTTTCTTT. The gene calls are TRBV29-1 and TRBJ1-1, with 10 bases identical to TRBD1. The V gene end was trimmed by 5 bases and the J gene end by 6 bases; junction bases not matched to a gene: 9. The CDR3 totals 14 residues. Germline V lookup: CDR1 SQVTM, CDR2 ANQGSEA.

In its sample, this clonotype was seen many times. The chain recombines TRBV5-1 with TRBJ2-5, with TRBD1 identical over 7 bases. Germline lookup yields CDR1 SGHRS and CDR2 YFSETQ. The trim removed 3 bases at V and 3 bases at J, leaving 5 bases unmatched. The CDR3 loop spans 14 amino acids. The CDR3 loop is CASSWRTGEETQYF. CDR3 bases: TGCGCCAGCAGCTGGCGGACAGGCGAAGAGACCCAGTACTTC. The full variable domain, completed using reference TRBV5-1 and TRBJ2-5, is KAGVTQTPRYLIKTRGQQVTLSCSPISGHRSVSWYQQTPGQGLQFLFEYFSETQRNKGNFPGRFSGRQFSNSRSEMNVSTLELGDSALYLCASSWRTGEETQYFGPGTRLLVL.

The rearrangement joins TRBV5-1 to TRBJ2-5; D ambiguous. There are 13 residues in the CDR3. CDR1 and CDR2 from the germline V gene are SGHRS and YFSETQ. Between the trimmed V and J ends, which lost 5 bases and 1 base, there was a span of 9 bases. The CDR3 bases are TGCGCCAGCAGAGTGGGCTCCCAAGAGACCCAGTACTTC. Amino acid sequence: CASRVGSQETQYF. Full variable domain (outside the CDR3, taken from reference TRBV5-1 and TRBJ2-5): KAGVTQTPRYLIKTRGQQVTLSCSPISGHRSVSWYQQTPGQGLQFLFEYFSETQRNKGNFPGRFSGRQFSNSRSEMNVSTLELGDSALYLCASRVGSQETQYFGPGTRLLVL.

This clonotype was picked up many times. The gene calls are TRBV14 and TRBJ2-5; D is ambiguous. The CDR3 is 12 amino acids. Germline V gene lookup returns CDR1 SGHDN and CDR2 FVKESK. Trimming removed 2 bases from V and 8 bases from J, with 9 bases in between. In nucleotides, the CDR3 is TGTGCCAGCAGCCAATCCGTGGTTACCCAGTACTTC. This translates into CASSQSVVTQYF.

This clonotype occurred many times. The chain employs TRBV2 and TRBJ1-3, with D unclear. Germline lookup yields CDR1 SNHLY and CDR2 FYNNEI. The CDR3 is 16 residues long. With 7 bases removed from V and 0 bases from J, the gap between germline ends came to 16 bases. Written as DNA, the CDR3 is TGTGCCAGCACTGTAACGGACCTTAGCTCTGGAAACACCATATATTTT. Protein sequence: CASTVTDLSSGNTIYF.

The table lists this clonotype with many counts. J is TRBJ1-5 and V is TRBV20-1; D gene uncertain. The germline V gene has CDR1 DFQATT and CDR2 SNEGSKA (reference sequence). This CDR3 is built from 14 residues. V was shortened by 1 base and J by 4 bases, with 11 bases between the two germline ends. CDR3: CSARAGRGNQPQHF. The CDR3 DNA is TGCAGTGCTAGAGCGGGGAGAGGGAATCAGCCCCAGCATTTT.

The rearrangement uses TRBV7-2 and TRBJ2-3, with TRBD2 identical over 7 bases. After removal of 5 bases from V and 6 bases from J, the junction contained 17 bases not matched to a gene. The CDR3 covers 17 residues. Germline CDR1 and CDR2: SGHTA and FQGNSA. The CDR3 loop is CASSPLASGHRVDTQYF. CDR3 coding DNA: TGTGCCAGCAGCCCACTGGCTAGCGGACACCGCGTTGATACGCAGTATTTT.

The rearrangement joins TRBV13 to TRBJ2-3; the match to TRBD2 covers 7 bases. V shed 3 bases, J shed 2 bases, and the junction held 8 bases outside the gene matches. Germline CDR1 PRHDT, CDR2 FYEKMQ (reference sequence). The CDR3 is made up of 16 amino acids. CDR3 region: CASSFLSGLSTDTQYF. The CDR3 DNA follows: TGTGCCAGCAGCTTTCTTAGCGGGCTGTCCACAGATACGCAGTATTTT. Complete variable domain (other parts from reference TRBV13 and TRBJ2-3): AAGVIQSPRHLIKEKRETATLKCYPIPRHDTVYWYQQGPGQDPQFLISFYEKMQSDKGSIPDRFSAQQFSDYHSELNMSSLELGDSALYFCASSFLSGLSTDTQYFGPGTRLTVL.

This rearrangement joins TRBV4-1 to TRBJ2-1; D might be TRBD2 (5 bases). This CDR3 is 17 amino acids long. The V and J ends lost 3 bases and 1 base respectively, with 16 bases between them. CDR1 is MGHRA, CDR2 YSYEKL, per germline. Written as DNA, the CDR3 is TGCGCCAGCAGCCACCCCCCCAGCGGACCATCCTACAATGAGCAGTTCTTC. Its protein is CASSHPPSGPSYNEQFF.

This clonotype was observed at least ten times. The chain employs TRBV7-6 and TRBJ1-4, with a possible D match to TRBD1 (5 bases). V shed 0 bases and J shed 2 bases, with 13 bases lying between them. This CDR3 comprises 17 residues. In germline, CDR1 is SGHVS, CDR2 FNYEAQ. The DNA for the CDR3 is TGTGCCAGCAGCTTAGCGCAGGGAGGTGGCACTAATGAAAAACTGTTTTTT. This codes for CASSLAQGGGTNEKLFF.

This clonotype was seen only a few times. This sequence joins TRBV6-5 and TRBJ2-7; D uncertain. V lost 2 bases, J lost 2 bases, and 10 bases lay in between. The CDR3 totals 14 residues. CDR1 and CDR2 (germline): MNHEY, SVGAGI. The CDR3 nucleotides are TGTGCCAGCAGTTACGGTTGGCGGACCTACGAGCAGTACTTC. Translated, it gives CASSYGWRTYEQYF.

Ten or more counts support this clonotype. Here the CDR3 DNA reads TGTGCCAGCAGCTTAGAACGGACCGGGGAGCTGTTTTTT. Encoded protein: CASSLERTGELFF. This chain connects TRBV7-2 to TRBJ2-2; D not resolved. V lost 1 base and J 5 bases, leaving 5 bases between the germline ends. The CDR3 has 13 amino acids. Germline V CDR1 and CDR2: SGHTA, FQGNSA.